The present T cell receptor beta chain was sequenced within a study of control samples from healthy donors and cancer patients. V was clipped by 4 bases and J by 6 bases, with 13 bases between them. CDR1 SGHDT and CDR2 YYEEEE come from the germline V gene. The CDR3 is 13 residues long. Assay used: immunoSEQ multiplex PCR; TCRdb lists only in-frame clones, some missing. Altogether fewer than 20,000 clones are present, roughly 91% being singletons, with the ten largest covering about 33%. This receptor was identified in a man aged 60-69 years with head and neck cancer. The chain uses TRBV5-6 and TRBJ1-2; unclear D gene. Sequenced input: PBMCs. The CDR3 sequence: CASSPLKWDGYTF. The CDR3 DNA is TGTGCCAGCAGCCCATTAAAATGGGATGGCTACACCTTC.